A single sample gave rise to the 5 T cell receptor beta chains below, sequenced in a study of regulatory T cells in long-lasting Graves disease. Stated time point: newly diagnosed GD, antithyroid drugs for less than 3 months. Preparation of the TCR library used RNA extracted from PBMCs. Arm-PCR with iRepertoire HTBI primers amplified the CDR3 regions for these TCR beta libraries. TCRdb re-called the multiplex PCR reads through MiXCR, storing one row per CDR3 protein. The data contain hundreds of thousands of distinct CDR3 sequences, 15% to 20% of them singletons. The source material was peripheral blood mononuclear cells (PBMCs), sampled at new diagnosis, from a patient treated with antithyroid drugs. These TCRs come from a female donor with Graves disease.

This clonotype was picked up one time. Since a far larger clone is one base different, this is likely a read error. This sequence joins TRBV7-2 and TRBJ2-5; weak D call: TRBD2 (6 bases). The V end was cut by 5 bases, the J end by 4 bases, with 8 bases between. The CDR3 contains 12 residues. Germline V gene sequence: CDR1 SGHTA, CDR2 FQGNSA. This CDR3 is CASSRAGETQYF. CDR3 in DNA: TGTGCCAGCAGCCGAGCGGGAGAGACCCAGTACTTC.

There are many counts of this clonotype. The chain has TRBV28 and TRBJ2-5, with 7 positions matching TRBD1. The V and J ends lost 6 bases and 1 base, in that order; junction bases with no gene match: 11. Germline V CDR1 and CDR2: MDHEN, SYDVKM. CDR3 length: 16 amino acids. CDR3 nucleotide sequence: TGTGCCAGCAGCCCCCCGACAGGGCTGCGCCAAGAGACCCAGTACTTC. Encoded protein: CASSPPTGLRQETQYF.

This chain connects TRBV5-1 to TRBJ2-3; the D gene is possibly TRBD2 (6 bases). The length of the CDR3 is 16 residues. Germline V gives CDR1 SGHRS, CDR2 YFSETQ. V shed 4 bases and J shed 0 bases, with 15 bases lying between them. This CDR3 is CASSLNSGSSTDTQYF. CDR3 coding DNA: TGCGCCAGCAGCCTCAATAGCGGATCTAGCACAGATACGCAGTATTTT.

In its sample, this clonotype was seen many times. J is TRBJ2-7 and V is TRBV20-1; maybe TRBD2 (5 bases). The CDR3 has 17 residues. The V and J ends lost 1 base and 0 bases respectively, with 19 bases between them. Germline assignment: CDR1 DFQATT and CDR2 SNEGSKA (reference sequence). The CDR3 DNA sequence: TGCAGTGCTAGAGGGGGAGAGATCGGACCGGCCTCCTACGAGCAGTACTTC. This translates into CSARGGEIGPASYEQYF.

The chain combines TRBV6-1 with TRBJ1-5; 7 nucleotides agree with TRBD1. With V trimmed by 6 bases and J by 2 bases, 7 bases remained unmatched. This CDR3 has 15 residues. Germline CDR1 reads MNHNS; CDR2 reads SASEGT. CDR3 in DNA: TGTGCCAGCAGGACTGGACAGGCCGGCAATCAGCCCCAGCATTTT. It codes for CASRTGQAGNQPQHF.